Below are 20 T cell receptor beta chains sequenced from a single sample in a study of blood T cell repertoires in COVID-19. Assay used: immunoSEQ multiplex PCR; TCRdb lists only in-frame clones, some missing. Here the sample spans about 400,000 clones, roughly 86% being singletons. Sequencing input: PBMCs or T cells enriched from blood (not recorded which). The receptors come from a woman aged 30 to 39 who had recovered from COVID-19.

The rearrangement joins TRBV29-1 to TRBJ2-3; 7 bases map to TRBD1. Trimming removed 6 bases from V and 0 bases from J; junction bases left unmatched: 9. The germline V gene encodes CDR1 SQVTM and CDR2 ANQGSEA. This CDR3 has 15 amino acids. The CDR3 nucleotides are TGCAGCGTCTCGGGACAGCGATTGAGCACAGATACGCAGTATTTT. This codes for CSVSGQRLSTDTQYF.

The chain has TRBV10-3 and TRBJ1-5, with D maybe TRBD1 (6 bases). CDR3 size: 11 residues. The germline gives CDR1 ENHRY, CDR2 SYGVKD. The CDR3 DNA sequence: TGTGCTACAGGGAACGGTCAGCCCCAGCATTTT. Protein: CATGNGQPQHF.

The V call is TRBV6-5, the J call TRBJ2-2; D unresolved. V shed 7 bases and J shed 0 bases, with 9 bases lying between them. Germline lookup yields CDR1 MNHEY and CDR2 SVGAGI. The CDR3 covers 14 residues. CDR3 bases: TGTGCCAGCACGAGTCATCCGAACACCGGGGAGCTGTTTTTT. Its protein is CASTSHPNTGELFF.

The chain uses TRBV11-3 and TRBJ1-1; TRBD1 matches at 7 bases. From germline, CDR1 is SGHNT and CDR2 YENEEA. With V trimmed by 6 bases and J by 4 bases, 8 bases remained unmatched. The CDR3 has 14 residues. CDR3 amino acids: CASRTQGVVTEAFF. The CDR3 DNA reads TGTGCCAGCAGGACCCAGGGGGTTGTCACTGAAGCTTTCTTT.

The gene calls are TRBV19 and TRBJ1-4; D might be TRBD1 (6 bases). The CDR3 totals 13 residues. The germline CDR1 and CDR2 sequences are LNHDA and SQIVND (reference sequence). Trimming took 9 bases from V and 4 from J, leaving 12 bases between them. The CDR3 loop is CASQDRDNEKLFF. The CDR3 DNA follows: TGTGCCAGCCAGGACAGAGATAATGAAAAACTGTTTTTT.

This sequence joins TRBV13 and TRBJ1-4, with D unclear. V lost 5 bases and J lost 2, with 6 bases in between. This CDR3 is 13 amino acids long. Looked up from germline, CDR1 is PRHDT and CDR2 is FYEKMQ (reference sequence). DNA of the CDR3: TGTGCCAGCAGCAGAGGCACTAATGAAAAACTGTTTTTT. Amino acid sequence: CASSRGTNEKLFF.

The chain recombines TRBV5-4 with TRBJ1-2; no firm D call. Germline V gives CDR1 SGHNT, CDR2 YYREEE (reference sequence). CDR3 length: 16 residues. V gave up 4 bases and J gave up 2 bases, with 18 bases separating them. Here the CDR3 DNA reads TGTGCCAGCAGCCCCCCTGGGAGTGCGAGGAACTATGGCTACACCTTC. The encoded protein is CASSPPGSARNYGYTF.

This chain uses TRBV12-5 with TRBJ1-6, with 8 bases lining up with TRBD1. The CDR3 totals 21 residues. Unmatched junction bases numbered 20, after V lost 2 bases and J lost 5 bases. Looked up from germline, CDR1 is LGHNT and CDR2 is FRNRAP. The CDR3 DNA follows: TGTGCTAGTGGTTTGCTAAACGGGGGTTTCTTCGGGACAGGAGATAATTCACCCCTCCACTTT. Encoded protein: CASGLLNGGFFGTGDNSPLHF. Combining the CDR3 with reference TRBV12-5 and TRBJ1-6 gives the whole variable domain DARVTQTPRHKVTEMGQEVTMRCQPILGHNTVFWYRQTMMQGLELLAYFRNRAPLDDSGMPKDRFSAEMPDATLATLKIQPSEPRDSAVYFCASGLLNGGFFGTGDNSPLHFGNGTRLTVT.

The rearrangement uses TRBV7-9 and TRBJ2-7, with TRBD2 matching over 11 bases. The V gene end was trimmed by 4 bases and the J gene end by 3 bases; junction bases not matched to a gene: 5. This CDR3 has 15 amino acids. Germline loops: CDR1 SEHNR, CDR2 FQNEAQ (reference sequence). The chain's CDR3 is CASSSPTSGDYEQYF. For the CDR3, the DNA is TGTGCCAGCAGCTCTCCGACTAGCGGGGACTACGAGCAGTACTTC.

V usage is TRBV4-1 and J usage is TRBJ2-2; 7 bases align to TRBD2. CDR1 and CDR2 (germline): MGHRA, YSYEKL. CDR3 length: 16 amino acids. The V gene end was trimmed by 1 base and the J gene end by 3 bases; junction bases not matched to a gene: 5. CDR3 residues: CASSQVGRGYTGELFF. The CDR3 DNA follows: TGCGCCAGCAGCCAAGTGGGGCGGGGGTACACCGGGGAGCTGTTTTTT.

The rearrangement uses TRBV13 and TRBJ2-1; TRBD2 matches at 8 bases. This CDR3 is 16 amino acids long. Trimming at V came to 4 bases and at J to 4 bases, leaving 9 bases not matched to a gene. CDR1 PRHDT and CDR2 FYEKMQ come from the germline V gene (reference sequence). CDR3 coding DNA: TGTGCCAGCAGCTCCGCAGAGCGGGGGCTATACAATGAGCAGTTCTTC. Its translation is CASSSAERGLYNEQFF.

V is TRBV10-3 and J is TRBJ1-4; TRBD1 matches 9 bases. CDR3 length equals 15 residues. The germline V gene encodes CDR1 ENHRY and CDR2 SYGVKD. With V trimmed by 2 bases and J by 8 bases, 6 bases remained unmatched. The CDR3 protein is CAISEGTGRKEKLFF. The CDR3 coding sequence is TGTGCCATCAGTGAGGGGACAGGGAGAAAGGAAAAACTGTTTTTT.

The rearrangement links TRBV14 to TRBJ1-4, with D possibly TRBD1 on 5 matching bases. V lost 3 bases, J lost 1 base, and 12 bases lay in between. Germline CDR1 and CDR2: SGHDN and FVKESK. The CDR3 loop spans 16 amino acids. In DNA, the CDR3 is TGTGCCAGCAGCCAGCGGTTTACAGGAACTAATGAAAAACTGTTTTTT. This translates into CASSQRFTGTNEKLFF.

The chain uses TRBV24-1 and TRBJ2-7, with a weak D call TRBD1 (5 bases). The CDR3 contains 15 residues. Germline CDR1 and CDR2: KGHDR and SFDVKD. Between the trimmed V and J ends, which lost 3 bases and 2 bases, there was a span of 13 bases. In nucleotides, the CDR3 is TGTGCCACCAGTGATCGGGCAGACAGCCCCTACGAGCAGTACTTC. It translates to CATSDRADSPYEQYF.

The chain has TRBV7-2 and TRBJ2-5; D is unresolved. Germline V gives CDR1 SGHTA, CDR2 FQGNSA. CDR3 size: 13 residues. Between the trimmed V and J ends, which lost 1 base and 7 bases, there was a span of 10 bases. CDR3 sequence (DNA): TGTGCCAGCAGCTTAGTGCGACTCGGGACCCAGTACTTC. Protein: CASSLVRLGTQYF.

The V and J genes are TRBV6-6 and TRBJ1-1; a weak D match, TRBD1 (5 bases). CDR3 size: 15 residues. Germline V CDR1 and CDR2: MNHNY, SVGAGI (reference sequence). Trimming shortened V by 5 bases and J by 8 bases, and 21 bases separated the two germline ends. CDR3 nucleotides: TGTGCCAGCAGTCCAGAGATACAGGTTACTCAGGAAGCTTTCTTT. This sequence encodes CASSPEIQVTQEAFF.

The CDR3 region is CASSLATGKSYEQYF. As DNA, the CDR3 is TGTGCCAGCAGCTTAGCTACAGGGAAATCCTACGAGCAGTACTTC. The chain recombines TRBV7-9 with TRBJ2-7; tentatively, D is TRBD1 (6 bases). CDR1 is SEHNR, CDR2 FQNEAQ, per germline (reference sequence). This CDR3 is 15 amino acids long. V shed 0 bases and J shed 1 base, with 10 bases lying between them.

The chain recombines TRBV6-2 or TRBV6-3 with TRBJ1-2, with 12 nucleotides matching TRBD1. Germline V CDR1 and CDR2: MNHEY, SVGEGT. There are 15 residues in the CDR3. J lost 6 bases, V lost 2 bases, and 4 bases had no gene match. The CDR3 region is CASSYTGTGGNGYTF. In DNA form, the CDR3 reads TGTGCCAGCAGTTACACCGGGACAGGGGGCAATGGCTACACCTTC.

This sequence joins TRBV29-1 and TRBJ2-1; a weak D match, TRBD1 (5 bases). The CDR3 loop spans 12 amino acids. Germline V gives CDR1 SQVTM, CDR2 ANQGSEA. Trimming removed 6 bases from V and 10 bases from J, with 16 bases in between. The DNA for the CDR3 is TGCAGCGTCCCGGAAGGGGCGGAGGAGCAGTTCTTC. Translated, it gives CSVPEGAEEQFF.

This sequence joins TRBV10-3 and TRBJ2-5; 13 bases line up with TRBD2. Germline CDR1 ENHRY, CDR2 SYGVKD. The CDR3 consists of 18 residues. V lost 2 bases, J lost 1 base, and 7 bases stayed unmatched. The CDR3 nucleotides read TGTGCCATCAGTGAGGGGACTAGCGGGGCTCTGTCCCAAGAGACCCAGTACTTC. Translating it yields CAISEGTSGALSQETQYF.